This TCR beta chain was identified during a study of blood T cell repertoires in COVID-19. Across the study: PBMCs, B-cell-depleted T cells, or T cells provided the cDNA or gDNA that made up the material.

Sequencing used immunoSEQ multiplex PCR; TCRdb keeps in-frame clones, though not all of them. The repertoire consists of approximately 61,000 clones, with roughly 86% occurring once and the leading ten covering around 13%. Germline-derived CDR1 and CDR2 are LNHDA and SQIVND (reference sequence). V was clipped by 4 bases and J by 4 bases, with 11 bases between them. The CDR3 spans 13 residues. Sequenced: peripheral blood. This sequence originates from a human donor in a cohort sampled during active COVID-19. J is TRBJ2-7 and V is TRBV19; D is perhaps TRBD2 (5 bases). The CDR3 here is CASSRGFVYEQYF. CDR3 DNA sequence: TGTGCCAGTAGTAGAGGGTTCGTGTACGAGCAGTACTTC.